Listed below are T cell receptor beta chains from one sample, sequenced in a study of blood T cell repertoires in COVID-19. Assay used: immunoSEQ multiplex PCR; TCRdb lists only in-frame clones, some missing. The sample lists fewer than 250,000 clones, approximately 80% occurring once. Sample: PBMCs or T cells enriched from blood (not recorded which). These receptors all come from a woman in her thirties or forties with acute COVID-19. CDR3s include the opening cysteine and the closing phenylalanine or tryptophan. The D gene is left open where the match is weak. Size is omitted from some rows. Given values are once, few, many or a class for expanded clones.

CDR3 length	V gene	D gene	J gene	clone size	CDR3 DNA	CDR3 protein
13	TRBV7-8	TRBD2	TRBJ2-5	-	TGTGCCAGCAGCTTAGGTAGCGGGAAGCCCCAGTACTTC	CASSLGSGKPQYF
15	TRBV30	-	TRBJ1-1	-	TGTGCCTGGAGTGGATACAGGGACACGAGGACTGAAGCTTTCTTT	CAWSGYRDTRTEAFF
14	TRBV6-5	-	TRBJ1-5	few	TGTGCCAGCAGTTACGGAGGGAACGAGCAGCCCCAGCATTTT	CASSYGGNEQPQHF
16	TRBV11-2	TRBD2	TRBJ2-2	-	TGTGCCAGCAGCTTTCGTTCCGCGGGAGTGACCGGGGAGCTGTTTTTT	CASSFRSAGVTGELFF
15	TRBV29-1	TRBD2	TRBJ2-3	-	TGCAGCGTTGAATCCGCTAGCGGGGTAACAGATACGCAGTATTTT	CSVESASGVTDTQYF
16	TRBV30	TRBD2	TRBJ2-1	-	TGTGCCTGGAGGCGAGCGGGGGTAACCTCCTACAATGAGCAGTTCTTC	CAWRRAGVTSYNEQFF
14	TRBV7-2	-	TRBJ1-1	-	TGTGCCAGCAGCTGGATCCCAGGAGGCACTGAAGCTTTCTTT	CASSWIPGGTEAFF
14	TRBV28	-	TRBJ1-1	-	TGTGCCAGCAGGATAAACAGGGTGAACACTGAAGCTTTCTTT	CASRINRVNTEAFF
13	TRBV28	-	TRBJ1-5	-	TGTGCCAGCAGTTTGCCCAGTAATCAGCCCCAGCATTTT	CASSLPSNQPQHF
12	TRBV28	-	TRBJ1-2	few	TGTGCCAGCAGTTTAAGAGGGTTGGGCTACACCTTC	CASSLRGLGYTF
15	TRBV25-1	TRBD1	TRBJ2-5	-	TGTGCCAGCAGTCCCGACAGGGGGTACCAAGAGACCCAGTACTTC	CASSPDRGYQETQYF
15	TRBV4-3	-	TRBJ2-1	-	TGCGCCAGCAGCCTAGAACGGAGCTCCTACAATGAGCAGTTCTTC	CASSLERSSYNEQFF
16	TRBV27	TRBD1	TRBJ1-5	-	TGTGCCAGCAGCCGCAGGGGGACGTCGGGCAATCAGCCCCAGCATTTT	CASSRRGTSGNQPQHF
14	TRBV27	TRBD2	TRBJ2-1	-	TGTGCCAGCAGTTTAGGGAGGGTATACAATGAGCAGTTCTTC	CASSLGRVYNEQFF
14	TRBV7-8	TRBD1	TRBJ2-7	-	TGTGCCAGCAAAACCGGGACAGGGCCATACGAGCAGTACTTC	CASKTGTGPYEQYF
13	TRBV7-3	TRBD1	TRBJ1-2	-	TGTGCCAGCAGCCTAGGACAGGGCTATGGCTACACCTTC	CASSLGQGYGYTF
15	TRBV6-2/TRBV6-3	TRBD1	TRBJ2-7	-	TGTGCCAGCAGTCCCCTGGACAGGTACTCCTACGAGCAGTACTTC	CASSPLDRYSYEQYF
15	TRBV6-5	TRBD2	TRBJ2-7	once	TGTGCCAGCAGTTACCGGACTAGCGGGACAGACGAGCAGTACTTC	CASSYRTSGTDEQYF
15	TRBV5-6	TRBD1	TRBJ2-2	once	TGTGCCAGCAGCACGGGACAGGGGGCAAGCGGGGAGCTGTTTTTT	CASSTGQGASGELFF
14	TRBV6-6	-	TRBJ1-2	once	TGTGCCAGCAGTACGACACCGGGGAACTATGGCTACACCTTC	CASSTTPGNYGYTF
14	TRBV9	-	TRBJ1-1	-	TGTGCCAGCAGCCCCCGCGGGGGGAACACTGAAGCTTTCTTT	CASSPRGGNTEAFF
15	TRBV6-5	TRBD1	TRBJ2-7	-	TGTGCCAGCAGTTACACCCGGGACAGGGACTACGAGCAGTACTTC	CASSYTRDRDYEQYF
13	TRBV12-3/TRBV12-4	-	TRBJ1-1	-	TGTGCCAGCAGTTTAACCAGGGGCACTGAAGCTTTCTTT	CASSLTRGTEAFF
14	TRBV11-2	TRBD1	TRBJ1-1	-	TGTGCCAGCAGCCCAATACAGGGGGGCACTGAAGCTTTCTTT	CASSPIQGGTEAFF
15	TRBV5-1	TRBD1	TRBJ1-6	few	TGCGCCAGCAGTGCCGGGACAGGGGCTAATTCACCCCTCCACTTT	CASSAGTGANSPLHF
18	TRBV15	TRBD2	TRBJ2-5	-	TGTGCCACCAGCAGAGCCAAACTAGCGGGAGGGCGTGGGGAGACCCAGTACTTC	CATSRAKLAGGRGETQYF
13	TRBV10-3	-	TRBJ1-2	-	TGTGCCATCGGCCAGCGACCGTCACATGGCTACACCTTC	CAIGQRPSHGYTF
16	TRBV7-8	-	TRBJ1-5	-	TGTGCCAGCAGCTTCCGCAGGGATATAAGCAATCAGCCCCAGCATTTT	CASSFRRDISNQPQHF
15	TRBV7-2	TRBD1	TRBJ2-5	-	TGTGCCAGCAGCTGGGACAGGGGGATGTGGGAGACCCAGTACTTC	CASSWDRGMWETQYF
18	TRBV3-1/TRBV3-2	TRBD1	TRBJ1-2	-	TGTGCCAGCAGCCACCGTGACCGGACAGGGGAAGAGAAGTATGGCTACACCTTC	CASSHRDRTGEEKYGYTF
14	TRBV10-3	TRBD1	TRBJ2-3	few	TGTGCCATCAGGGGACAGGGGGCTCAAGATACGCAGTATTTT	CAIRGQGAQDTQYF
19	TRBV5-4	-	TRBJ2-3	-	TGTGCCAGCAGCCCCGAACCAGGGGCCCGCGAACCTAGCACAGATACGCAGTATTTT	CASSPEPGAREPSTDTQYF
13	TRBV6-5	-	TRBJ1-2	-	TGTGCCAGCTCACGGGGGGCCTCTTATGGCTACACCTTC	CASSRGASYGYTF
14	TRBV29-1	TRBD1	TRBJ1-2	-	TGCAGCGCAGCAAGGGACAGGGGAGGAAGTGGCTACACCTTC	CSAARDRGGSGYTF
14	TRBV28	-	TRBJ1-2	-	TGTGCCAGCAGTTTAATCTCCAGGGGAGACGGCTACACCTTC	CASSLISRGDGYTF
11	TRBV28	-	TRBJ1-2	-	TGTGCCAGCGGGAGCGGCTATGGCTACACCTTC	CASGSGYGYTF
15	TRBV2	TRBD2	TRBJ2-1	-	TGTGCCAGCAGTGTTACTAGCGGGAGTCCCAATGAGCAGTTCTTC	CASSVTSGSPNEQFF
14	TRBV3-1/TRBV3-2	-	TRBJ2-1	-	TGTGCCAGCAGCCAAGCGCGAGGGCACAGTGAGCAGTTCTTC	CASSQARGHSEQFF
15	TRBV2	TRBD1	TRBJ1-4	-	TGTGCCAGCAGTGGGGACAGGGGGAGAGGTGAAAAACTGTTTTTT	CASSGDRGRGEKLFF
14	TRBV5-5	-	TRBJ1-4	many	TGTGCCAGCAGCTGGACAGTTACTAATGAAAAACTGTTTTTT	CASSWTVTNEKLFF
15	TRBV21-1	-	TRBJ2-7	-	TGTGCCAGCAGCAAGGGGGCAGGGGGTGCCTACGAGCAGTACTTC	CASSKGAGGAYEQYF